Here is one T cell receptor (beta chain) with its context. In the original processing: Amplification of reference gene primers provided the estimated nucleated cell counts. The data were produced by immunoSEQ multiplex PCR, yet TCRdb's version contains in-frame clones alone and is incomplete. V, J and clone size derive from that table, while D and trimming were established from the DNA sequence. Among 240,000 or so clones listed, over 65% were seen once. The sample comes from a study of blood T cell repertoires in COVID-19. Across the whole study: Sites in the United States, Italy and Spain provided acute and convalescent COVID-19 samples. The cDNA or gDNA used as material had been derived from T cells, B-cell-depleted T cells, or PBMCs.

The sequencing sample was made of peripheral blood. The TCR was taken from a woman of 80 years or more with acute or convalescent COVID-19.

CDR3 nucleotides: TGTGCCAGCAGCCAAGCAAGGAGCACCGGGGAGCTGTTTTTT. Its protein product is CASSQARSTGELFF. The J gene is TRBJ2-2, the V gene TRBV4-2; D remains unclear. Germline loops: CDR1 LGHNA, CDR2 YNFKEQ. V lost 1 base and J 4 bases, leaving 7 bases between the germline ends. The CDR3 covers 14 residues.